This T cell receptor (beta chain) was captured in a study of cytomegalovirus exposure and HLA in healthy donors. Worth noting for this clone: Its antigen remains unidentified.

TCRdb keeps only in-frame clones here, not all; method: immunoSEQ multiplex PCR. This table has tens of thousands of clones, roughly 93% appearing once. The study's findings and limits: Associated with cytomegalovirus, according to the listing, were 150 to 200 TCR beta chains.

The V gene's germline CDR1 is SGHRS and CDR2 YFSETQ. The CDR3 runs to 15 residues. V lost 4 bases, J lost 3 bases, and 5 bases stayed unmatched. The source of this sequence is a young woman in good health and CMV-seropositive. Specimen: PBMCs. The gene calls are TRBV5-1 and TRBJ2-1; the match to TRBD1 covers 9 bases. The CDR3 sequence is CASSPGTGFYNEQFF. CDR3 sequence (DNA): TGCGCCAGCAGCCCCGGGACAGGGTTCTACAATGAGCAGTTCTTC.